The clone carrying this T cell receptor (beta chain) is deemed medium-sized (0.01 to 0.1%). The source of the sample is a study of T cell repertoires in aging, cancer and after chemotherapy. CDR3 length: 13 residues. Deletions cut 2 bases from V and 4 bases from J, with 9 bases between. Germline V gene data show CDR1 as GTSNPN and CDR2 as SVGIG (reference sequence). Multiplex touch-down PCR with TRB-A/B primers amplified rearranged V-D-J TRB sequences. In TCRdb, the multiplex PCR reads were re-called with MiXCR into one record per CDR3 protein. Seen here are more than 2,500 distinct CDR3 sequences, approximately 23% observed once, and the top ten hold roughly 11%. The template was genomic DNA from peripheral blood, not RNA.

The receptor was isolated from a human donor with a solid tumor. The gene calls are TRBV30 and TRBJ1-5; D remains unclear. The specimen sequenced was blood. The CDR3 coding sequence is TGTGCCTGGAGTCCCCATCGGAATCAGCCCCAGCATTTT. This gives the protein CAWSPHRNQPQHF.